A single sample gave rise to the 10 T cell receptor beta chains below, sequenced in a study of blood T cell repertoires in COVID-19 (TCRdb year 2020). Library method: the immunoSEQ multiplex PCR assay. TCRdb carries this immuneACCESS record with in-frame sequences only. Its versions omit some clonotypes, under half of them owing to an unresolved V gene in the studies checked, with the rest unexplained. Here the sample has about 280,000 clones; under 90% occur a single time. The ten largest make up roughly 1.8% of the sample. The sample was PBMCs or T cells enriched from blood (not recorded which). The source of these receptors is a woman aged 60-75 years who had recovered from COVID-19.

This rearrangement joins TRBV6-5 to TRBJ1-2, with 11 bases that match TRBD1. This CDR3 is 14 amino acids long. Germline CDR1 is MNHEY and CDR2 is SVGAGI. Trimming removed 6 bases from V and 4 bases from J; junction bases left unmatched: 4. The CDR3 coding sequence is TGTGCCAGCAGAAAGGGACAGGGGGGCTATGGCTACACCTTC. Its protein is CASRKGQGGYGYTF.

The genes are TRBV28 and TRBJ2-2; no definite D call. The V gene's germline CDR1 is MDHEN and CDR2 SYDVKM. V dropped 6 bases and J dropped 3 bases, with 8 bases sitting between them. The CDR3 sequence is 13 residues long. The CDR3 spells CASSQTDTGELFF. DNA of the CDR3: TGTGCCAGCAGCCAGACTGACACCGGGGAGCTGTTTTTT.

CDR3 sequence: CAIRNPTVPYEQYF. The CDR3, as DNA: TGTGCCATCAGAAATCCGACAGTCCCCTACGAGCAGTACTTC. The V gene is TRBV10-3, the J gene TRBJ2-7; TRBD1 is a possible D gene (5 bases). The germline V gene encodes CDR1 ENHRY and CDR2 SYGVKD. The V gene lost 6 bases and the J gene lost 2 bases, with 14 bases spanning the gap. The CDR3 loop spans 14 amino acids.

The V call is TRBV5-6, the J call TRBJ1-1, with D possibly matching TRBD1 (6 bases). Trimming left V 2 bases short and J 0 bases short, with 17 bases between. The CDR3 covers 17 residues. The germline V gene encodes CDR1 SGHDT and CDR2 YYEEEE. The CDR3 region has the DNA TGTGCCAGCAGCTTATGGTTAGGGGGTGTAGTGAACACTGAAGCTTTCTTT. Translated, it gives CASSLWLGGVVNTEAFF. The whole variable domain, remainder taken from reference TRBV5-6 and TRBJ1-1, is DAGVTQSPTHLIKTRGQQVTLRCSPKSGHDTVSWYQQALGQGPQFIFQYYEEEERQRGNFPDRFSGHQFPNYSSELNVNALLLGDSALYLCASSLWLGGVVNTEAFFGQGTRLTVV.

The chain is built from TRBV7-8 and TRBJ1-4; D is possibly TRBD1 (5 bases). The CDR3 totals 13 residues. Trimming stripped 2 bases from V and 7 bases from J, with 8 bases between. Germline CDR1 is SGHVS and CDR2 is FQNEAQ. The CDR3 loop is CASSLQGSEKLFF. CDR3 nucleotides: TGTGCCAGCAGCTTACAGGGAAGTGAAAAACTGTTTTTT.

V and J are TRBV3-1 (or the pseudogene TRBV3-2) and TRBJ2-5, with D maybe TRBD1 (6 bases). Looked up from germline, CDR1 is LGHDT and CDR2 is YNNKEL (reference sequence). The CDR3 sequence is 14 residues long. V gave up 3 bases and J gave up 5 bases, with 13 bases separating them. CDR3 DNA sequence: TGTGCCAGCAGCCAGTGGGGGCCGGGGGAGACCCAGTACTTC. As protein: CASSQWGPGETQYF.

The chain has TRBV7-8 and TRBJ2-7, with 8 nucleotides matching TRBD2. Germline V gene lookup returns CDR1 SGHVS and CDR2 FQNEAQ. The V segment lost 9 bases and the J segment 3 bases; nucleotides outside the gene matches: 4. The CDR3 totals 12 residues. CDR3 region: CASMAGGYEQYF. For the CDR3, the DNA is TGTGCCAGTATGGCGGGAGGCTACGAGCAGTACTTC.

About this clone: This same CDR3 is encoded by further DNA sequences in the sample. This chain connects TRBV30 to TRBJ1-1, with unresolved D. The CDR3 contains 13 residues. Per germline, CDR1 GTSNPN and CDR2 SVGIG (reference sequence). V dropped 0 bases and J dropped 4 bases, with 9 bases sitting between them. The CDR3 is CAWSVRAGTEAFF. The CDR3, as DNA: TGTGCCTGGAGTGTACGGGCGGGCACTGAAGCTTTCTTT.

The V and J genes are TRBV19 and TRBJ2-6; D remains ambiguous. V was trimmed by 6 bases and J by 0 bases, leaving 3 bases between them. The CDR3 has 13 residues. CDR1 and CDR2 (germline): LNHDA, SQIVND (reference sequence). CDR3 in DNA: TGTGCCAGTAGGTACTCTGGGGCCAACGTCCTGACTTTC. Translating gives CASRYSGANVLTF.

The chain has TRBV10-3 and TRBJ1-1; D is unresolved. The germline V gene has CDR1 ENHRY and CDR2 SYGVKD. The CDR3 length is 12 residues. Trimming removed 6 bases at V and 5 bases at J, with 10 bases between. CDR3 in DNA: TGTGCCATCAGAGACGGAGGGACTGAAGCTTTCTTT. This sequence encodes CAIRDGGTEAFF.